These 29 T cell receptor beta chains were all obtained from the same sample, sequenced in a study of cytomegalovirus exposure and HLA in healthy donors. In the PCR, 60 Vbeta and 13 Jbeta primers were used. Using immunoSEQ multiplex PCR, the repertoire was profiled, and TCRdb retains in-frame clones only, with some absent. The data hold about 160,000 clones, with about 77% observed a single time. Sequencing was performed on PBMCs. The receptors originated from a man in his late teens or twenties in good health and CMV-seropositive.

Remarks on this clone: One junction end does not reproduce the germline sequence, and a read error may be involved. J is TRBJ2-7 and V is TRBV30, with unresolved D. Germline lookup yields CDR1 GTSNPN and CDR2 SVGIG (reference sequence). The CDR3 totals 11 residues. CDR3 nucleotides: TGTGCCTGGAGTCTTCCTACCGGGTCCTCCTTC. It specifies CAWSLPTGSSF.

This clone was detected a few times. The V and J genes are TRBV28 and TRBJ1-4; 10 bases align to TRBD1. The CDR3 has 15 residues. The germline CDR1 and CDR2 sequences are MDHEN and SYDVKM. V was clipped by 4 bases and J by 8 bases; unmatched bases: 7. The CDR3 protein is CASSSTGQGNEKLFF. The CDR3 DNA reads TGTGCCAGCAGTTCTACGGGACAGGGGAACGAAAAACTGTTTTTT.

The V call is TRBV7-6, the J call TRBJ2-7; 7 positions match TRBD2. The length of the CDR3 is 16 residues. CDR1 and CDR2 (germline): SGHVS, FNYEAQ. V trimming: 0 bases; J trimming: 3 bases; junction bases outside the gene matches: 8. This chain's CDR3 is CASSLAVVAGNYEQYF. For the CDR3, the DNA is TGTGCCAGCAGCTTAGCGGTGGTAGCGGGTAACTACGAGCAGTACTTC.

Only a few counts were recorded for this clone. The chain is built from TRBV29-1 and TRBJ2-1; tentatively, D is TRBD2 (6 bases). The CDR3 is 15 amino acids. Trimming pared 2 bases from V and 4 bases from J, leaving 15 bases between. Germline V CDR1 and CDR2: SQVTM, ANQGSEA. This chain's CDR3 is CSVEFWASAYNEQFF. CDR3 DNA: TGCAGCGTTGAATTCTGGGCTAGCGCTTACAATGAGCAGTTCTTC.

The count of this clone is one. The genes are TRBV7-9 and TRBJ2-6; 7 positions match TRBD1. In germline, CDR1 is SEHNR, CDR2 FQNEAQ (reference sequence). The CDR3 covers 19 residues. Losses at the gene ends were 1 base for V and 4 bases for J; bases not matched to a gene: 13. CDR3 nucleotides: TGTGCCAGCAGCTTAGGTTTCGTGACAGGGTCGAGAGGGGCCAACGTCCTGACTTTC. Residues: CASSLGFVTGSRGANVLTF.

CDR3 in amino acids: CASIEKSYYGYTF. The CDR3 coding sequence is TGTGCCAGCATAGAGAAGTCGTACTATGGCTACACCTTC. V gene TRBV2 combines with J gene TRBJ1-2; D gene ambiguous. Trimming pared 7 bases from V and 3 bases from J, leaving 12 bases between. Germline-derived CDR1 and CDR2 are SNHLY and FYNNEI. The CDR3 runs 13 residues.

This chain joins TRBV4-3 and TRBJ2-6; D may be TRBD2 (6 bases). Germline CDR1 and CDR2: LGHNA and YSLEER. V dropped 0 bases and J dropped 4 bases, with 13 bases sitting between them. The CDR3 has 17 residues. As DNA, the CDR3 is TGCGCCAGCAGCCAAGATGGGGGGTCTTCCGGGGCCAACGTCCTGACTTTC. Its protein product is CASSQDGGSSGANVLTF.

The rearrangement uses TRBV19 and TRBJ1-1, with no clear D. CDR1 is LNHDA and CDR2 is SQIVND in the germline V gene (reference sequence). CDR3 length: 13 residues. With 5 bases removed from V and 5 bases from J, the gap between germline ends came to 12 bases. The CDR3 here is CASSRGTATEAFF. Here the CDR3 DNA reads TGTGCCAGTAGTCGGGGAACAGCAACTGAAGCTTTCTTT.

The V gene is TRBV7-2, the J gene TRBJ1-1, with D perhaps TRBD1 (5 bases). The CDR3 is 14 amino acids. V lost 3 bases, J lost 4 bases, and 12 bases lay in between. CDR1 is SGHTA and CDR2 is FQGNSA in the germline V gene. The CDR3 DNA reads as TGTGCCAGCAGCTTTTCCGTGGGGGGCACTGAAGCTTTCTTT. Its translation is CASSFSVGGTEAFF.

This sequence joins TRBV7-6 and TRBJ1-5, with D maybe TRBD1 (6 bases). The CDR3 has 16 residues. With 3 bases removed from V and 0 bases from J, the gap between germline ends came to 12 bases. CDR1 and CDR2 from the germline V gene are SGHVS and FNYEAQ. The CDR3 loop reads CASSFGDMHSNQPQHF. CDR3 in DNA: TGTGCCAGCAGCTTTGGGGACATGCATAGCAATCAGCCCCAGCATTTT. The variable domain in full, with the rest retrieved from reference TRBV7-6 and TRBJ1-5, is GAGVSQSPRYKVTKRGQDVALRCDPISGHVSLYWYRQALGQGPEFLTYFNYEAQQDKSGLPNDRFSAERPEGSISTLTIQRTEQRDSAMYRCASSFGDMHSNQPQHFGDGTRLSIL.

The rearrangement links TRBV28 to TRBJ2-3, with 7 bases fitting TRBD1. V lost 6 bases and J lost 2; bases outside the gene matches: 11. The length of the CDR3 is 16 residues. Germline CDR1 MDHEN, CDR2 SYDVKM. CDR3 protein: CASSLQGRTSTDTQYF. The CDR3 DNA reads as TGTGCCAGCAGCTTACAGGGGCGAACATCCACAGATACGCAGTATTTT.

CDR3 bases: TGTGCCAGCAGACGGACTAGCGGAGAGACCCAGTACTTC. Protein: CASRRTSGETQYF. The chain uses TRBV7-2 and TRBJ2-5; 10 nucleotides line up with TRBD2. Germline V lookup: CDR1 SGHTA, CDR2 FQGNSA. V was clipped by 6 bases and J by 4 bases; unmatched bases: 2. This CDR3 is built from 13 residues.

The chain carries TRBV9 and TRBJ2-3; tentatively, D is TRBD2 (6 bases). The V gene lost 2 bases and the J gene lost 2 bases, with 15 bases spanning the gap. The CDR3 loop spans 16 amino acids. CDR1 SGDLS and CDR2 YYNGEE come from the germline V gene. CDR3 sequence (DNA): TGTGCCAGCAGCGTGACTAGTGGGGCATTCACAGATACGCAGTATTTT. It translates to CASSVTSGAFTDTQYF.

This clone was seen a single time. The J gene is TRBJ1-1, the V gene TRBV4-1; D is unresolved. Germline V lookup: CDR1 MGHRA, CDR2 YSYEKL. This CDR3 is built from 17 residues. The V end was cut by 4 bases, the J end by 0 bases, with 18 bases between. For the CDR3, the DNA is TGCGCCAGCAGCCGGGAGGGATGGTCGGTATTGAACACTGAAGCTTTCTTT. Translation: CASSREGWSVLNTEAFF.

The chain has TRBV9 and TRBJ2-7; 7 bases match TRBD2. Germline V gene lookup returns CDR1 SGDLS and CDR2 YYNGEE. V gave up 4 bases and J gave up 3 bases; unmatched junction bases: 10. The CDR3 loop spans 15 amino acids. CDR3: CASSPSAGEGYEQYF. The CDR3 DNA follows: TGTGCCAGCAGCCCGAGCGCGGGAGAGGGCTACGAGCAGTACTTC.

The chain uses TRBV27 and TRBJ2-7; D is possibly TRBD1 (5 bases). V was cut by 6 bases and J by 4 bases, with 13 bases left in between. Germline V CDR1 and CDR2: MNHEY, SMNVEV (reference sequence). This CDR3 has 13 amino acids. The CDR3 DNA is TGTGCCAGCAGCCGGACAATCGGTTACGAGCAGTACTTC. Its translation: CASSRTIGYEQYF.

The chain couples TRBV7-8 to TRBJ2-5; 8 nucleotides match TRBD2. This CDR3 has 17 residues. With 6 bases clipped from V and 4 bases from J, the junction kept 16 bases outside the gene matches. CDR1 SGHVS and CDR2 FQNEAQ come from the germline V gene. The CDR3 region has the DNA TGTGCCAGCAGACGGGGGGGTGGGGCCTCGACGGGAGAGACCCAGTACTTC. Its translation is CASRRGGGASTGETQYF.

The chain employs TRBV27 and TRBJ1-1; no reliable D call. CDR3 length: 16 residues. Trimming stripped 1 base from V and 1 base from J, with 13 bases between. Germline V gene lookup returns CDR1 MNHEY and CDR2 SMNVEV (reference sequence). DNA of the CDR3: TGTGCCAGCAGTTTATTAGGGAGGGTCGGGAACACTGAAGCTTTCTTT. The encoded protein is CASSLLGRVGNTEAFF.

CDR3: CASSVLESDYEQYF. The DNA for the CDR3 is TGTGCCAGCAGCGTACTAGAATCTGACTACGAGCAGTACTTC. The rearrangement joins TRBV9 to TRBJ2-7; D is ambiguous. Per germline, CDR1 SGDLS and CDR2 YYNGEE. This CDR3 region has 14 residues. Trimming removed 1 base at V and 3 bases at J, with 11 bases between. The full variable domain, rest sourced from reference TRBV9 and TRBJ2-7, is DSGVTQTPKHLITATGQRVTLRCSPRSGDLSVYWYQQSLDQGLQFLIQYYNGEERAKGNILERFSAQQFPDLHSELNLSSLELGDSALYFCASSVLESDYEQYFGPGTRLTVT.

J is TRBJ2-2 and V is TRBV5-4; the match to TRBD1 covers 8 bases. The CDR3 spans 16 residues. Germline-derived CDR1 and CDR2 are SGHNT and YYREEE (reference sequence). The trim removed 3 bases at V and 4 bases at J, leaving 8 bases unmatched. CDR3 DNA: TGTGCCAGCAGCTCCCGTGGACAGGGTTTCACCGGGGAGCTGTTTTTT. Its translation is CASSSRGQGFTGELFF.

CDR3 protein: CASSPATMTEAFF. The CDR3 DNA sequence: TGTGCCAGCTCACCGGCGACAATGACTGAAGCTTTCTTT. This rearrangement joins TRBV18 to TRBJ1-1, with D hard to call. Germline-derived CDR1 and CDR2 are KGHSH and LQKENI. Trimming left V 3 bases short and J 5 bases short, with 10 bases between. There are 13 residues in the CDR3.

This clone has a handful of counts. The chain has TRBV5-4 and TRBJ2-1; 13 bases map to TRBD2. With 0 bases clipped from V and 6 bases from J, the junction kept 0 bases outside the gene matches. Germline V gene data show CDR1 as SGHNT and CDR2 as YYREEE (reference sequence). The CDR3 runs to 15 residues. The CDR3 loop is CASSLGLAGGNEQFF. The CDR3 DNA reads TGTGCCAGCAGCTTGGGACTAGCGGGAGGCAATGAGCAGTTCTTC.

The gene calls are TRBV29-1 and TRBJ2-7; 8 bases agree with TRBD1. Trimming cost V 7 bases and J 5 bases; bases outside gene matches: 4. The CDR3 runs to 11 residues. The V gene's germline CDR1 is SQVTM and CDR2 ANQGSEA. CDR3: CSAETGDEQYF. The DNA of the CDR3 is TGCAGCGCAGAGACAGGGGACGAGCAGTACTTC.

This chain connects TRBV7-2 to TRBJ1-2, with D possibly matching TRBD1 (5 bases). Per germline, CDR1 SGHTA and CDR2 FQGNSA. The CDR3 contains 15 residues. Deletions cut 1 base from V and 7 bases from J, with 16 bases between. CDR3 nucleotides: TGTGCCAGCAGCTTAGGCGGCGGAGGGGTGGGTGGCTACACCTTC. It encodes CASSLGGGGVGGYTF.

Worth noting for this clone: It is likely a read error, because the conserved phenylalanine at the end of the CDR3 is missing. This chain uses TRBV6-5 with TRBJ1-6; a possible D gene is TRBD1 (6 bases). CDR1 is MNHEY, CDR2 SVGAGI, per germline. V dropped 6 bases and J dropped 4 bases, with 10 bases sitting between them. This CDR3 comprises 14 residues. The CDR3, as DNA: TGTGCCAGCAGACCCACAGGGTATAATTCACCCCTCCACCTT. It specifies CASRPTGYNSPLHL.

Remarks on this clone: Since no conserved phenylalanine or tryptophan closes the CDR3, a read error is the likely cause. The rearrangement joins TRBV5-8 to TRBJ1-6; D remains unclear. V lost 0 bases and J 0 bases, leaving 10 bases between the germline ends. This CDR3 comprises 17 residues. Germline V lookup: CDR1 SGHTS, CDR2 YDEGEE. For the CDR3, the DNA is TGTGCCAGCAGCTTGGGCGGCAGCAGCTCCTATAATTCACCCCTCCACCTT. Protein: CASSLGGSSSYNSPLHL.

The V call is TRBV15, the J call TRBJ2-3; 9 bases line up with TRBD2. The CDR3 extends over 17 amino acids. V lost 0 bases, J lost 0 bases, and 4 bases stayed unmatched. Per germline, CDR1 LNHNV and CDR2 YYDKDF (reference sequence). CDR3 amino acids: CATSRDLTSGSTDTQYF. CDR3 nucleotides: TGTGCCACCAGCAGAGATCTGACTAGCGGTAGCACAGATACGCAGTATTTT.

For the CDR3, the DNA is TGTGCCTGGATGGGACAGGTGATCTCTGGAAACACCATATATTTT. Its protein product is CAWMGQVISGNTIYF. The chain couples TRBV30 to TRBJ1-3; TRBD1 matches 8 bases. The CDR3 has 15 residues. The junction had 5 bases not matched to a gene; V was cut back by 4 bases and J by 0 bases. Per germline, CDR1 GTSNPN and CDR2 SVGIG (reference sequence).

This clone came up once. The chain combines TRBV7-2 with TRBJ1-1; TRBD1 is a possible D gene (5 bases). This CDR3 comprises 13 residues. Deletions cut 5 bases from V and 2 bases from J, with 9 bases between. The V gene's germline CDR1 is SGHTA and CDR2 FQGNSA. CDR3 nucleotides: TGTGCCAGCAGCACACAGGTTAACACTGAAGCTTTCTTT. It yields the protein CASSTQVNTEAFF.